This is a list of T cell receptor beta chains from one sample in a study of blood T cell repertoires in COVID-19. The repertoire was sequenced with immunoSEQ multiplex PCR; TCRdb's copy has only in-frame clones and lacks some. This sample has about 27,000 clones, with around nine tenths found just once. Source material: peripheral blood. The source is a man between 65 and 80 years old with active COVID-19. The CDR3 runs from the conserved cysteine through the conserved F or W. D genes are given only for firm matches. Size values are once, few and many counts, or a class for expanded clones, and some rows have none.

abundance	j_gene	v_gene	len	d_gene	CDR3nt	CDR3aa
NA	TRBJ2-7	TRBV28	15	NA	TGTGCCAGCAGTCTCGGGACTCAGAGTACCTACGAGCAGTACTTC	CASSLGTQSTYEQYF
once	TRBJ1-5	TRBV6-5	14	NA	TGTGCCAGCAGTTACTCCGGAGCTGGAGAGCCCCAGCATTTT	CASSYSGAGEPQHF
NA	TRBJ2-3	TRBV7-8	15	TRBD2	TGTGCCAGCATAACTAGCGGGGGGTTAACAGATACGCAGTATTTT	CASITSGGLTDTQYF
NA	TRBJ2-2	TRBV4-3	16	NA	TGCGCCAGCAGCCAAGTGCCGGGAGTGGTCACCGGGGAGCTGTTTTTT	CASSQVPGVVTGELFF
NA	TRBJ2-5	TRBV14	16	NA	TGTGCCAGCAGCCAAGTTGGAGGGTTCCGGCAAGAGACCCAGTACTTC	CASSQVGGFRQETQYF
NA	TRBJ1-1	TRBV3-1/TRBV3-2	14	NA	TGTGCCAGCAGCCTCGCGGACAGAGGCACTGAAGCTTTCTTT	CASSLADRGTEAFF
NA	TRBJ2-2	TRBV18	12	NA	TGTGCCAGCTCACCGCAGACCGGGGAGCTGTTTTTT	CASSPQTGELFF
NA	TRBJ2-2	TRBV29-1	13	NA	TGCAGCGTTGGTCACATCAACACCGGGGAGCTGTTTTTT	CSVGHINTGELFF
NA	TRBJ1-5	TRBV6-2/TRBV6-3	15	TRBD1	TGTGCCAGCAGCCGACAGGGGGATAGCAATCAGCCCCAGCATTTT	CASSRQGDSNQPQHF
NA	TRBJ1-1	TRBV6-1	13	TRBD1	TGTGCCAGCAGTGAAGGACAGGGCACTGAAGCTTTCTTT	CASSEGQGTEAFF
NA	TRBJ1-6	TRBV4-1	17	NA	TGCGCCAGCAGCCAACCCCGGGGGGGATCCTATAATTCACCCCTCCACTTT	CASSQPRGGSYNSPLHF
NA	TRBJ1-2	TRBV10-3	14	TRBD1	TGTGCCATCAGGCCAGGGACAGGGGACTATGGCTACACCTTC	CAIRPGTGDYGYTF
NA	TRBJ1-2	TRBV20-1	11	TRBD1	TGCAGTGCGAAGACAGGGGAAGGCTACACCTTC	CSAKTGEGYTF
NA	TRBJ1-1	TRBV5-4	15	TRBD1	TGTGCCAGCAGCTGGGACAGCTACCTAAACACTGAAGCTTTCTTT	CASSWDSYLNTEAFF
NA	TRBJ2-6	TRBV5-4	15	TRBD1	TGTGCCACCGTGACAGGGGGCTCTGGGGCCAACGTCCTGACTTTC	CATVTGGSGANVLTF
NA	TRBJ1-1	TRBV9	14	NA	TGTGCCAGCAGCGCCGGGGGATGGAACACTGAAGCTTTCTTT	CASSAGGWNTEAFF
NA	TRBJ2-7	TRBV11-2	15	TRBD1	TGTGCCAGCAGCGGTTACAGGGGAACCCTCTACGAGCAGTACTTC	CASSGYRGTLYEQYF
NA	TRBJ2-3	TRBV7-3	16	NA	TGTGCCAGCAGCCCAACCGGTGGGGGCGGCACAGATACGCAGTATTTT	CASSPTGGGGTDTQYF
once	TRBJ2-3	TRBV12-3/TRBV12-4	12	NA	TGTGCCAGCAGTCTACAGGAGGATACGCAGTATTTT	CASSLQEDTQYF
NA	TRBJ2-1	TRBV7-9	12	NA	TGTGCCAGCAGACCGACTACTCGTGAGCAGTTCTTC	CASRPTTREQFF
NA	TRBJ1-4	TRBV9	15	NA	TGTGCCAGCAGCCCAGGGTCCCACCCCGATGAAAAACTGTTTTTT	CASSPGSHPDEKLFF
once	TRBJ2-6	TRBV6-2/TRBV6-3	15	NA	TGTGCCAGCAGTTACGGCGGGACTGGGGCCAACGTCCTGACTTTC	CASSYGGTGANVLTF
NA	TRBJ2-2	TRBV4-3	15	NA	TGCGCCAGCAGCCAAGTACATGGCGGGCCGAGGGAGCTGTTTTTT	CASSQVHGGPRELFF
NA	TRBJ2-7	TRBV5-1	13	TRBD1	TGCGCCAGCAGCCGGGACAGGGTGCGCGAGCAGTACTTC	CASSRDRVREQYF
few	TRBJ1-5	TRBV30	13	NA	TGTGCCTGGAGTGTACGGGAGAATCAGCCCCAGCATTTT	CAWSVRENQPQHF
NA	TRBJ1-2	TRBV6-5	13	TRBD1	TGTGCCAGCAGTCTTACAGGGGGCTATGGCTACACCTTC	CASSLTGGYGYTF
once	TRBJ2-5	TRBV12-3/TRBV12-4	13	NA	TGTGCCAGCAGTTTGAACAGCCGAGAGACCCAGTACTTC	CASSLNSRETQYF
NA	TRBJ2-3	TRBV7-2	13	NA	TGTGCCAGCAGCTCCTCACATACGAAACCGCAGTATTTT	CASSSSHTKPQYF
NA	TRBJ2-3	TRBV10-3	16	TRBD2	TGTGCCATCAGGCCGGGGGGTAGCGGGGCGGCAGATACGCAGTATTTT	CAIRPGGSGAADTQYF
NA	TRBJ1-1	TRBV7-3	12	NA	TGTGCCAGCAGCTTCCCGGGAACCGAAGCTTTCTTT	CASSFPGTEAFF
NA	TRBJ1-4	TRBV4-3	16	NA	TGCGCCAGCAGCCAAGTCGAAGCGGCTGGTAATGAAAAACTGTTTTTT	CASSQVEAAGNEKLFF
NA	TRBJ1-1	TRBV6-5	13	TRBD1	TGTGCCAGCACTGGCCAGGGGGCCACTGAAGCTTTCTTT	CASTGQGATEAFF
NA	TRBJ2-1	TRBV27	15	NA	TGTGCCAGCGGACCTCTGGCGGGGCTCTACAATGAGCAGTTCTTC	CASGPLAGLYNEQFF
NA	TRBJ1-1	TRBV10-1	14	NA	TGCGCCAGCAGTGAGGACAGTCCGAACACTGAAGCTTTCTTT	CASSEDSPNTEAFF
NA	TRBJ2-7	TRBV2	17	TRBD2	TGTGCCAGCAGTGAAAAGGTAGCGGGGGATCCTACCTACGAGCAGTACTTC	CASSEKVAGDPTYEQYF